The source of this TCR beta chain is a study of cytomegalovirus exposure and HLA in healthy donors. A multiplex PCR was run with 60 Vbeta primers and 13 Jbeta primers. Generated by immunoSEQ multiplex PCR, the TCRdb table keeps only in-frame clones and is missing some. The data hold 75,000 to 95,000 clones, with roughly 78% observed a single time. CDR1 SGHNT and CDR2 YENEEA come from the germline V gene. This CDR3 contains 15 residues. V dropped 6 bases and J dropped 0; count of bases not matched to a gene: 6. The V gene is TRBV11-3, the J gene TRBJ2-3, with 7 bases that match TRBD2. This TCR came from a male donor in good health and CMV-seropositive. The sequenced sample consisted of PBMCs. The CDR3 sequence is CASSGEGTSTDTQYF. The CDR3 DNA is TGTGCCAGCAGTGGGGAGGGCACTAGCACAGATACGCAGTATTTT.